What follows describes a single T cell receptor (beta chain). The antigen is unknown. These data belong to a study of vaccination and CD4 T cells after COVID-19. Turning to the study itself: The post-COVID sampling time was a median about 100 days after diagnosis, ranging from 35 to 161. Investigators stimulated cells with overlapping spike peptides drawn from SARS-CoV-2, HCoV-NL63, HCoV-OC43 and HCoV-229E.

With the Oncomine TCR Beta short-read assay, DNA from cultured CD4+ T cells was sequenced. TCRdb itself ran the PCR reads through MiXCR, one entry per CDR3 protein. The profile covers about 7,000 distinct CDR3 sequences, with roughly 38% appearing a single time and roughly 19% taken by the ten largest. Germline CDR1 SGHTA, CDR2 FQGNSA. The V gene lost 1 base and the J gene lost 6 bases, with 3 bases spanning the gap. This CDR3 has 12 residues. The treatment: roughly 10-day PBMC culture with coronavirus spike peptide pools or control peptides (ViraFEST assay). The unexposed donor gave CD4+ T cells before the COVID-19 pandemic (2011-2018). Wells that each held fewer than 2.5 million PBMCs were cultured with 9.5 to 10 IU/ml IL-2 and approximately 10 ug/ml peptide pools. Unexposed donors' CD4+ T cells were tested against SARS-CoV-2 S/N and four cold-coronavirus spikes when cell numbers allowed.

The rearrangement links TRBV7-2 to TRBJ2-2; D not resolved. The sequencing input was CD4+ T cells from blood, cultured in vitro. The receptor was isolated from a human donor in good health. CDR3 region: CASSLGSGELFF. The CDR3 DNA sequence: TGTGCCAGCAGCTTAGGTTCCGGGGAGCTGTTTTTT.